This entry lists 21 T cell receptor beta chains sequenced from one sample in a study of blood T cells in healthy people across ages. Through a sample-barcoded 5' primer and a J-beta primer mix, a second PCR was run for roughly 6 to 11 cycles. MiXCR, run by TCRdb on the 5' RACE reads, gives a single entry per CDR3 protein. The data hold 790,000 or so distinct CDR3 sequences, with approximately 60% observed a single time. Material for sequencing was blood. The receptors originated from a man aged 35 to 55 in good health.

This clonotype has a single count. The chain employs TRBV7-6 and TRBJ2-6; D is uncertain. This CDR3 comprises 16 residues. Germline CDR1 SGHVS, CDR2 FNYEAQ. V dropped 1 base and J dropped 1 base, with 8 bases sitting between them. CDR3 sequence reads: CASSLEAASGANVLTF. In DNA form, the CDR3 reads TGTGCCAGCAGCTTAGAGGCTGCTTCTGGGGCCAACGTCCTGACTTTC.

The V gene is TRBV25-1, the J gene TRBJ1-1; D is unclear. The CDR3 totals 13 residues. Trimming stripped 4 bases from V and 4 bases from J, with 10 bases between. The V gene's germline CDR1 is MGHDK and CDR2 SYGVNS. The CDR3 DNA reads TGTGCCAGCAGTGGTGTAGGAGGCACTGAAGCTTTCTTT. Amino acids: CASSGVGGTEAFF.

This clonotype has just a few counts. This chain connects TRBV7-8 to TRBJ2-3; no definite D call. The V gene's germline CDR1 is SGHVS and CDR2 FQNEAQ. The CDR3 sequence is 12 residues long. Deletions cut 3 bases from V and 4 bases from J, with 5 bases between. CDR3 DNA: TGTGCCAGCAGCTTCGAGTCAGATACGCAGTATTTT. It yields the protein CASSFESDTQYF. The entire variable domain, with the rest obtained from reference TRBV7-8 and TRBJ2-3, is as follows: GAGVSQSPRYKVAKRGQDVALRCDPISGHVSLFWYQQALGQGPEFLTYFQNEAQLDKSGLPSDRFFAERPEGSVSTLKIQRTQQEDSAVYLCASSFESDTQYFGPGTRLTVL.

This clonotype was counted ten times or more. The limits of the CDR3 on the DNA are not certain, so only TCRdb's listed CDR3 is given. The gene calls are TRBV24-1 and TRBJ2-5; the listed D gene, TRBD1, was not tested against the DNA. The CDR3 length equals 19 residues, ends included. Germline CDR1 reads KGHDR; CDR2 reads SFDVKD. The CDR3 sequence: CATSDSTFEGEFFGETQYF.

There are a few counts of this clonotype. V and J are TRBV10-2 and TRBJ1-5; D not resolved. With 6 bases removed from V and 9 bases from J, the gap between germline ends came to 18 bases. The CDR3 is 14 residues long. Germline V gives CDR1 WSHSY, CDR2 SAAADI. Here the CDR3 reads CASRPPGMSLPQHF. Here the CDR3 DNA reads TGCGCCAGCAGACCCCCCGGAATGTCATTGCCCCAGCATTTT.

With regard to this clonotype: A much larger clonotype is one base distant, so this may be a read error. This chain links TRBV11-3 with TRBJ2-1; TRBD1 matches at 8 bases. The DNA end favors TRBJ2-7, so the J call may be wrong. The CDR3 loop spans 14 amino acids. Germline V gene data show CDR1 as SGHNT and CDR2 as YENEEA. CDR3 nucleotide sequence: TGTGCCAGCAGGAGAGACAGGGGCTACAATGAGCAGTACTTC. Amino acids: CASRRDRGYNEQYF.

The chain employs TRBV7-6 and TRBJ2-2, with 8 nucleotides matching TRBD2. V was clipped by 2 bases and J by 3 bases; unmatched bases: 2. The CDR3 extends over 15 amino acids. Germline lookup yields CDR1 SGHVS and CDR2 FNYEAQ. CDR3 nucleotide sequence: TGTGCCAGCAGCTTAAATAGCGGGGACACCGGGGAGCTGTTTTTT. It translates to CASSLNSGDTGELFF.

The J gene is TRBJ2-4, the V gene TRBV28, with a weak D call TRBD1 (6 bases). The J call may not be correct, given that the DNA end is closer to TRBJ2-7. The CDR3 sequence is 14 residues long. The germline gives CDR1 MDHEN, CDR2 SYDVKM. CDR3 nucleotide sequence: TGTGCCAGCGTAGGACAGTATGTAACCTACGAGCAGTACTTC. The encoded protein is CASVGQYVTYEQYF.

This clonotype was detected only a few times. This sequence joins TRBV11-2 and TRBJ1-6; possibly TRBD1 for D (6 bases). V lost 5 bases to trimming and J lost 6 bases, with 17 bases between them. The germline CDR1 and CDR2 sequences are SGHAT and FQNNGV. CDR3 length: 16 residues. In DNA form, the CDR3 reads TGTGCCAGCAGCAATCAACCCGGACAGCTTAATTCACCCCTCCACTTT. Residues: CASSNQPGQLNSPLHF.

This clonotype was recorded once. Being one base from a much bigger clone, this may be a read error. This rearrangement joins TRBV6-1 to TRBJ2-1, with D maybe TRBD1 (5 bases). Germline V gene sequence: CDR1 MNHNS, CDR2 SASEGT. The CDR3 sequence is 13 residues long. CDR3 protein: CVSRDDNSNEQFF. The CDR3 DNA is TGTGTCAGCAGGGATGACAATTCTAATGAGCAGTTCTTC.

The CDR3 nucleotides are TGTGCCAGCAGCCAAGATCGGCGCAGGGCGGGATGTGGCTACACCTTC. This gives the protein CASSQDRRRAGCGYTF. J is TRBJ1-2 and V is TRBV14; perhaps TRBD1 as D (5 bases). The germline V and J ends were trimmed by 0 bases and 7 bases, with 18 bases remaining between them. The germline V gene has CDR1 SGHDN and CDR2 FVKESK. The CDR3 is made up of 16 amino acids. The full variable domain, its missing parts supplied by reference TRBV14 and TRBJ1-2, is EAGVTQFPSHSVIEKGQTVTLRCDPISGHDNLYWYRRVMGKEIKFLLHFVKESKQDESGMPNNRFLAERTGGTYSTLKVQPAELEDSGVYFCASSQDRRRAGCGYTFGSGTRLTVV.

The V and J genes are TRBV7-3 and TRBJ1-1; possibly TRBD1 for D (6 bases). Per the germline V gene, CDR1 is SGHTA and CDR2 is FQGTGA. The CDR3 totals 16 residues. V was trimmed by 5 bases and J by 3 bases, leaving 19 bases between them. This CDR3 is CASSRRGGRVDTEAFF. CDR3 sequence (DNA): TGTGCCAGCAGCCGAAGGGGGGGGCGCGTTGACACTGAAGCTTTCTTT. The full variable domain, its missing parts supplied by reference TRBV7-3 and TRBJ1-1, is GAGVSQTPSNKVTEKGKYVELRCDPISGHTALYWYRQSLGQGPEFLIYFQGTGAADDSGLPNDRFFAVRPEGSVSTLKIQRTERGDSAVYLCASSRRGGRVDTEAFFGQGTRLTVV.

This clonotype was counted a few times. The chain is built from TRBV5-1 and TRBJ1-1, with D possibly being TRBD1 (6 bases). Germline assignment: CDR1 SGHRS and CDR2 YFSETQ. The CDR3 has 15 residues. V shed 0 bases and J shed 1 base, with 10 bases lying between them. As DNA, the CDR3 is TGCGCCAGCAGCTTGGATGGCAGGGGGAACACTGAAGCTTTCTTT. Its protein product is CASSLDGRGNTEAFF.

The chain uses TRBV10-3 and TRBJ2-1; D is undetermined. In germline, CDR1 is ENHRY, CDR2 SYGVKD. The CDR3 is 16 amino acids. V was cut by 0 bases and J by 0 bases, with 9 bases left in between. CDR3 loop: CAISESHRSSYNEQFF. The CDR3 region has the DNA TGTGCCATCAGTGAGTCGCACCGGAGCTCCTACAATGAGCAGTTCTTC.

This chain joins TRBV4-2 and TRBJ2-5; 10 bases agree with TRBD2. Per germline, CDR1 LGHNA and CDR2 YNFKEQ. J was trimmed by 2 bases and V by 3 bases; bases with no gene match: 9. This CDR3 has 17 amino acids. The CDR3 loop reads CASSQSGASGGQETQYF. In DNA, the CDR3 is TGTGCCAGCAGCCAGTCCGGTGCTAGCGGGGGTCAAGAGACCCAGTACTTC.

This clonotype was seen a few times. V and J are TRBV5-1 and TRBJ2-1; D not certain. The ends were cut back, 4 bases at V and 0 bases at J, with 14 bases in the middle. Germline V lookup: CDR1 SGHRS, CDR2 YFSETQ. The CDR3 contains 16 residues. The CDR3 loop reads CASSPGLESSYNEQFF. In nucleotides, the CDR3 is TGCGCCAGCAGCCCGGGCCTCGAGAGCTCCTACAATGAGCAGTTCTTC. Full variable domain (remainder filled in from reference TRBV5-1 and TRBJ2-1): KAGVTQTPRYLIKTRGQQVTLSCSPISGHRSVSWYQQTPGQGLQFLFEYFSETQRNKGNFPGRFSGRQFSNSRSEMNVSTLELGDSALYLCASSPGLESSYNEQFFGPGTRLTVL.

This clonotype occurred a few times. The V gene is TRBV5-1, the J gene TRBJ1-2; D is unclear. CDR1 is SGHRS, CDR2 YFSETQ, per germline. Trimming cost V 5 bases and J 1 base, with 12 bases left between them. The CDR3 loop spans 14 amino acids. CDR3 DNA: TGCGCCAGCAGTTTCGGGAGAGATAACTATGGCTACACCTTC. It yields the protein CASSFGRDNYGYTF.

The chain combines TRBV28 with TRBJ2-1; 8 nucleotides line up with TRBD2. The CDR3 spans 14 residues. V lost 6 bases to trimming and J lost 6 bases; unmatched junction nucleotides: 7. The V gene's germline CDR1 is MDHEN and CDR2 SYDVKM. CDR3 nucleotides: TGTGCCAGCAGGGTGGCGGGAGGTTCCAATGAGCAGTTCTTC. Its protein product is CASRVAGGSNEQFF.

CDR3 nucleotide sequence: TGCGCCAGCAGCCAAGGTCAGGGGGGTAAAGAGACCCAGTACTTC. Protein product: CASSQGQGGKETQYF. This chain joins TRBV4-3 and TRBJ2-5, with TRBD1 as a possible D gene (7 bases). CDR1 is LGHNA, CDR2 YSLEER, per germline. The CDR3 spans 15 residues. Trimming stripped 1 base from V and 3 bases from J, with 12 bases between.

This clonotype was picked up a small number of times. The chain links TRBV20-1 to TRBJ1-1; D might be TRBD1 (5 bases). The CDR3 is 17 amino acids. The V gene lost 3 bases and the J gene lost 4 bases, with 24 bases spanning the gap. Germline V gives CDR1 DFQATT, CDR2 SNEGSKA (reference sequence). The chain's CDR3 is CSASPLFKQARFTEAFF. The CDR3 nucleotides read TGCAGTGCTAGTCCCCTTTTTAAACAGGCCCGCTTCACTGAAGCTTTCTTT.

The chain joins TRBV6-5 to TRBJ2-5; 8 positions agree with TRBD2. V gave up 0 bases and J gave up 4 bases; unmatched junction bases: 7. This CDR3 has 16 residues. In germline, CDR1 is MNHEY, CDR2 SVGAGI. The CDR3 loop reads CASSYSRRGDGETQYF. DNA of the CDR3: TGTGCCAGCAGTTACTCAAGGCGGGGGGATGGAGAGACCCAGTACTTC.